Included here is one T cell receptor beta chain sequence, with context. The data were produced by immunoSEQ multiplex PCR, yet TCRdb's version contains in-frame clones alone and is incomplete. The repertoire consists of approximately 140,000 clones, with roughly 87% occurring once and the leading ten covering 3.5% to 4.5%. This sample is drawn from a study of blood T cell repertoires in COVID-19. Germline V gives CDR1 PRHDT, CDR2 FYEKMQ (reference sequence). Trimming removed 6 bases from V and 5 bases from J, with 16 bases in between. The CDR3 loop spans 14 amino acids. The sequence derives from a woman aged 60-75 years with active or convalescent COVID-19. The genes are TRBV13 and TRBJ1-2, with D maybe TRBD1 (6 bases). The material sequenced was peripheral blood. CDR3 nucleotides: TGTGCCAGCAGACCTCCGGGACACCCTTATGGCTACACCTTC. It encodes CASRPPGHPYGYTF.